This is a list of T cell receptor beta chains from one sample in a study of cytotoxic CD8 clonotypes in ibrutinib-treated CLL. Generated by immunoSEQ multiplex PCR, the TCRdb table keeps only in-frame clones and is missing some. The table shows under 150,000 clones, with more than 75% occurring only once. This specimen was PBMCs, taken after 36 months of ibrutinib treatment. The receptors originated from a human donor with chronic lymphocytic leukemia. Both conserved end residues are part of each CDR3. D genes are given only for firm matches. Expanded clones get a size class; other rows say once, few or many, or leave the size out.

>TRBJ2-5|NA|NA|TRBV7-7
CASSLAPYRAQETQYF
TGTGCCAGCAGCTTAGCCCCTTACAGGGCCCAAGAGACCCAGTACTTC
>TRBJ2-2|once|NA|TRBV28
CASSYPLVLRGNTGELFF
TGTGCCAGCAGTTACCCCTTGGTGTTGCGGGGAAACACCGGGGAGCTGTTTTTT
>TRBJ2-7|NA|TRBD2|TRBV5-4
CASSWTSGNEQYF
TGTGCCAGCAGCTGGACTAGCGGGAACGAGCAGTACTTC
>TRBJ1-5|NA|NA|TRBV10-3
CAISETYQPQHF
TGTGCCATCAGTGAGACCTATCAGCCCCAGCATTTT
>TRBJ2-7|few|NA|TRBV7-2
CASSLYYEQYF
TGTGCCAGCAGCTTGTACTACGAGCAGTACTTC
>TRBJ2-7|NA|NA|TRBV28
CASRSRIYEQYF
TGTGCCAGCAGATCTAGAATCTACGAGCAGTACTTC
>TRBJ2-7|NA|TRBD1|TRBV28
CASSRTGGNYEQYF
TGTGCCAGCAGTCGGACAGGGGGTAACTACGAGCAGTACTTC
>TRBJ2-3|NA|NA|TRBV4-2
CASSQESGMGTDTQYF
TGTGCCAGCAGCCAAGAATCGGGGATGGGGACAGATACGCAGTATTTT
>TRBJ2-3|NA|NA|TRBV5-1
CASSSASLGDTQYF
TGCGCCAGCAGCTCGGCCTCATTGGGGGATACGCAGTATTTT
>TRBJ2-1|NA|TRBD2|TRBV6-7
CASSYSGTSGREDNEQFF
TGTGCCAGCAGTTACTCCGGGACTAGCGGGAGGGAAGACAATGAGCAGTTCTTC
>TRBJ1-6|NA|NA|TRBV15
CATSVGNSPLHF
TGTGCCACCAGCGTCGGAAATTCACCCCTCCACTTT
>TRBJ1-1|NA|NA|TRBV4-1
CASSPFLPRETEAFF
TGCGCCAGCAGCCCCTTTCTCCCCAGGGAGACTGAAGCTTTCTTT
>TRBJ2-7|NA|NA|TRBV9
CASSVGGSYEQYF
TGTGCCAGCAGCGTAGGAGGTTCCTACGAGCAGTACTTC
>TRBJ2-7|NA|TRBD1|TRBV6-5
CASSYSLTGTYEQYF
TGTGCCAGCAGTTACTCTCTGACAGGGACCTACGAGCAGTACTTC
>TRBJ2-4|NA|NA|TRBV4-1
CASSQDRVHKNIQYF
TGCGCCAGCAGCCAAGACAGGGTGCACAAAAACATTCAGTACTTC
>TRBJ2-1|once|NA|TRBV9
CASSVGGDLRGEQFF
TGTGCCAGCAGCGTAGGGGGGGACCTCCGCGGTGAGCAGTTCTTC
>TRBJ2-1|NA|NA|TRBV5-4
CASSLPGATYNEQFF
TGTGCCAGCAGCTTGCCGGGGGCCACCTACAATGAGCAGTTCTTC
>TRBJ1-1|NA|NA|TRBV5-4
CASSPRGADTEAFF
TGTGCCAGCAGCCCGCGGGGGGCTGACACTGAAGCTTTCTTT